Sequencing of this TCR beta chain was carried out in a study of blood T cell repertoires in COVID-19. Study summary: Sites across the United States, Italy and Spain contributed samples from acute and convalescent COVID-19. T cells, B-cell-depleted T cells, or PBMCs supplied cDNA or gDNA.

CDR3 size: 14 residues. Trimming left V 2 bases short and J 3 bases short, with 8 bases between. In germline, CDR1 is MGHRA, CDR2 YSYEKL. In the study's own analysis: From reference gene primer amplification, estimates of nucleated cell counts were derived. Method: immunoSEQ multiplex PCR; TCRdb's copy keeps in-frame clones and lacks some. V, J and clone size are taken as reported in that table, and D and trimming were inferred from the DNA itself. The table records about 170,000 clones, around 81% of them present only once. This clone was counted many times. The rearrangement links TRBV4-1 to TRBJ1-5, with D possibly matching TRBD1 (6 bases). The source of this sequence is a human donor with acute or convalescent COVID-19. The donor label of this sample is uncertain. Sample: peripheral blood. CDR3 residues: CASSQTGFNQPQHF. CDR3 nucleotide sequence: TGCGCCAGCAGCCAAACAGGGTTCAATCAGCCCCAGCATTTT.